This T cell receptor beta chain emerged from a study of cytomegalovirus exposure and HLA in healthy donors. Overall study findings and caveats: TCR beta V segments were, for the most part, productive about 87% or about 30% of the time in an earlier analysis.

V dropped 1 base and J dropped 1 base, with 11 bases sitting between them. The germline V gene has CDR1 PRHDT and CDR2 FYEKMQ (reference sequence). CDR3 size: 15 residues. Researchers ran the PCR with 60 Vbeta and 13 Jbeta primers. The method was immunoSEQ multiplex PCR; TCRdb's version includes in-frame clones alone and lacks a portion of them. This sample's table has about 120,000 clones. Note on this clone: The antigen is not known.

The sequencing input was PBMCs. This sequence was found in a man aged 18 to 29 in good health and CMV-seronegative. The chain has TRBV13 and TRBJ2-7; D is possibly TRBD1 (6 bases). CDR3 DNA: TGTGCCAGCAGCTTAGACAGGGCCGCGTCCTACGAGCAGTACTTC. The encoded protein is CASSLDRAASYEQYF.